The 12 T cell receptor beta chains listed next were all sequenced from one sample in a study of T cell repertoires in cytomegalovirus infection (dated by TCRdb to about 2019). Sequencing took place on an Illumina HiSeq 1500. TCRdb reprocessed the public reads (quality trimming at Q25 with fastp, clone calling with MiXCR) and kept in-frame beta chains. CDR3 protein sequences are deduplicated, and each keeps its most common genes and DNA. For this sample there are 310,000 or so distinct CDR3 sequences; approximately 10% appear just once. Around 2.6% of the sample rests with the top ten. Input material: PBMCs. Receptors originate from a human donor in good health (CMV status not recorded). Some clones in this sample may be carry-over from other donors' samples.

This clonotype occurred many times. The genes are TRBV4-1 and TRBJ2-2; 11 bases match TRBD2. CDR3 length: 19 amino acids. V lost 2 bases and J lost 4; bases outside the gene matches: 12. The germline gives CDR1 MGHRA, CDR2 YSYEKL. The CDR3 nucleotides read TGCGCCAGCAGCCAACTCAGGACTAGCGGGTCCGGCGGCACCGGGGAGCTGTTTTTT. Amino acid sequence: CASSQLRTSGSGGTGELFF.

This clonotype was detected many times. The chain has TRBV4-2 and TRBJ2-1; TRBD1 aligns across 8 bases. This CDR3 contains 15 residues. Trimming removed 3 bases from V and 8 bases from J; junction bases left unmatched: 9. Germline loops: CDR1 LGHNA, CDR2 YNFKEQ. CDR3 DNA: TGTGCCAGCAGCCAGACCGGGACAGGCATCCATGAGCAGTTCTTC. Amino acids: CASSQTGTGIHEQFF.

This clonotype was picked up many times. This sequence joins TRBV6-1 and TRBJ2-4, with D unresolved. The CDR3 length is 17 residues. The ends were cut back, 8 bases at V and 0 bases at J, with 20 bases in the middle. Germline CDR1 and CDR2: MNHNS and SASEGT. CDR3: CASRLDGSALAKNIQYF. The CDR3 coding sequence is TGTGCCAGCCGGCTAGATGGGTCCGCGCTAGCCAAAAACATTCAGTACTTC.

CDR3 residues: CASSSQGQVNSPLHF. The CDR3, as DNA: TGTGCCAGCAGCTCCCAGGGACAGGTTAATTCACCCCTCCACTTT. This sequence joins TRBV7-9 and TRBJ1-6; 8 bases agree with TRBD1. CDR3 size: 15 residues. The germline V gene encodes CDR1 SEHNR and CDR2 FQNEAQ (reference sequence). V lost 4 bases to trimming and J lost 6 bases; unmatched junction nucleotides: 5.

This clonotype was observed at least ten times. The DNA for the CDR3 is TGTGCCAGCAGCTTGTTGGATAGGCGAACCTCTGGAAACACCATATATTTT. This gives the protein CASSLLDRRTSGNTIYF. The V call is TRBV7-8, the J call TRBJ1-3; D gene uncertain. V lost 3 bases and J lost 0, with 15 bases in between. The germline V gene has CDR1 SGHVS and CDR2 FQNEAQ. This CDR3 comprises 17 residues. Looking up the rest from reference TRBV7-8 and TRBJ1-3 gives the full variable domain: GAGVSQSPRYKVAKRGQDVALRCDPISGHVSLFWYQQALGQGPEFLTYFQNEAQLDKSGLPSDRFFAERPEGSVSTLKIQRTQQEDSAVYLCASSLLDRRTSGNTIYFGEGSWLTVV.

This clonotype was counted a few times. The chain has TRBV12-3 or TRBV12-4 and TRBJ1-2, with D possibly being TRBD1 (6 bases). V lost 5 bases and J 4 bases, leaving 14 bases between the germline ends. The CDR3 consists of 14 residues. CDR3 in DNA: TGTGCCAGCAGTCGTCAACAGGGAAGCTATGGCTACACCTTC. It translates to CASSRQQGSYGYTF.

This clonotype was seen ten or more times. The CDR3 region has the DNA TGCAGTGCTCCGGGACCCAGGCAGGGGGCCTACGAGCAGTACTTC. This sequence encodes CSAPGPRQGAYEQYF. The rearrangement joins TRBV20-1 to TRBJ2-7; 7 nucleotides line up with TRBD1. Germline V gene data show CDR1 as DFQATT and CDR2 as SNEGSKA (reference sequence). CDR3 length: 15 residues. V gave up 5 bases and J gave up 2 bases; unmatched junction bases: 12.

This clonotype was detected only a few times. The chain carries TRBV2 and TRBJ1-2; no firm D call. CDR3 length equals 14 residues. Between the trimmed V and J ends, which lost 4 bases and 2 bases, there was a span of 11 bases. The V gene's germline CDR1 is SNHLY and CDR2 FYNNEI. In nucleotides, the CDR3 is TGTGCCAGCAGTGGGTACGGCATGAACTATGGCTACACCTTC. Translated, it gives CASSGYGMNYGYTF.

This clonotype was recorded many times. The CDR3, as DNA: TGTGCCAGCAGCTTGAAAGCCGGGACAGGGATTTCCTTGGAGCAGTTCTTC. Its protein is CASSLKAGTGISLEQFF. The chain employs TRBV7-9 and TRBJ2-1; 9 nucleotides align to TRBD1. The CDR3 is 17 amino acids. V shed 3 bases and J 10 bases; nucleotides not matched to a gene: 16. CDR1 is SEHNR and CDR2 is FQNEAQ in the germline V gene (reference sequence). The full variable domain, rest sourced from reference TRBV7-9 and TRBJ2-1, is DTGVSQNPRHKITKRGQNVTFRCDPISEHNRLYWYRQTLGQGPEFLTYFQNEAQLEKSRLLSDRFSAERPKGSFSTLEIQRTEQGDSAMYLCASSLKAGTGISLEQFFGPGTRLTVL.

This clonotype was found many times. The chain links TRBV4-1 to TRBJ1-1; 7 positions agree with TRBD1. This CDR3 comprises 15 residues. V shed 1 base and J 2 bases; nucleotides not matched to a gene: 4. Germline V gene data show CDR1 as MGHRA and CDR2 as YSYEKL. The CDR3 spells CASSQVYRGNTEAFF. CDR3 in DNA: TGCGCCAGCAGCCAAGTTTACAGGGGTAACACTGAAGCTTTCTTT.

This clonotype was seen many times. The rearrangement links TRBV6-2 or TRBV6-3 to TRBJ1-5; D gene ambiguous. Germline lookup yields CDR1 MNHEY and CDR2 SVGEGT. CDR3 length: 17 amino acids. V gave up 0 bases and J gave up 4 bases, with 16 bases separating them. CDR3 coding DNA: TGTGCCAGCAGTTACTCGATTAGGCATATGCGAAATCAGCCCCAGCATTTT. Protein sequence: CASSYSIRHMRNQPQHF.

This clonotype was observed a handful of times. The chain combines TRBV29-1 with TRBJ1-4; tentatively, D is TRBD1 (6 bases). This CDR3 comprises 12 residues. Germline-derived CDR1 and CDR2 are SQVTM and ANQGSEA. V dropped 4 bases and J dropped 5 bases, with 8 bases sitting between them. Here the CDR3 reads CSVVDRNEKLFF. In DNA form, the CDR3 reads TGCAGCGTTGTCGACAGGAATGAAAAACTGTTTTTT.